Given below is one TCR beta chain in context. This sample is part of a study of T cell changes during pregnancy in multiple sclerosis. Trimming took 0 bases from V and 3 from J, leaving 9 bases between them. Germline values: CDR1 SGHRS, CDR2 YFSETQ. The CDR3 is 14 amino acids. Profiling relied on immunoSEQ multiplex PCR, and the TCRdb table lists in-frame clones only, not all of them. This table holds tens of thousands of clones, about 91% found once. This rearrangement joins TRBV5-1 to TRBJ1-1; possibly TRBD1 for D (6 bases). This material consisted of peripheral blood, taken in the first trimester of pregnancy. This clonotype originated in a female donor with multiple sclerosis, enrolled in a pregnancy study. Here the CDR3 DNA reads TGCGCCAGCAGCTTGGCGGGGGGGCACACTGAAGCTTTCTTT. It specifies CASSLAGGHTEAFF. Using reference TRBV5-1 and TRBJ1-1 for the parts outside the CDR3, the full variable domain is KAGVTQTPRYLIKTRGQQVTLSCSPISGHRSVSWYQQTPGQGLQFLFEYFSETQRNKGNFPGRFSGRQFSNSRSEMNVSTLELGDSALYLCASSLAGGHTEAFFGQGTRLTVV.